These 8 T cell receptor beta chains came from one sample sequenced in a study of regulatory T cells in long-lasting Graves disease (dated by TCRdb to the early 2020s). The method was multiplex PCR. The reads were generated on an Illumina HiSeq 4000. To build TCR beta libraries, CDR3 regions were amplified by Arm-PCR using iRepertoire HTBI primers. The public reads were quality trimmed at Q25 with fastp and then assembled into clones with MiXCR by TCRdb, keeping productive beta chains. Each entry merges the rows of one CDR3 protein and shows their most common DNA and genes. This sample lists over 450,000 distinct CDR3 sequences; 12% were detected once. The top ten hold roughly 8.2% of the sample. The sample's time point label, decoded: newly diagnosed GD, antithyroid drugs for less than 3 months. For both TCR sequencing and RNA sequencing, RNA was extracted from PBMCs using TRIzol. This same sample was also taken into another study, of T cells in Graves' hyperthyroidism and ophthalmopathy.

This sample comprised peripheral blood mononuclear cells (PBMCs), obtained at new diagnosis, from a patient treated with antithyroid drugs. All receptors derive from a woman between 25 and 40 years old with Graves disease. Donor details come from another sample of the same person, matched by shared clones.

The chain recombines TRBV11-2 with TRBJ1-1; 7 bases match TRBD1. Germline assignment: CDR1 SGHAT and CDR2 FQNNGV. V gave up 5 bases and J gave up 6 bases; unmatched junction bases: 9. The CDR3 totals 14 residues. CDR3 nucleotide sequence: TGTGCCAGCAGCCTAGGGGGCGCGGTCCCTGAAGCTTTCTTT. The encoded protein is CASSLGGAVPEAFF.

This clonotype was picked up many times. The V call is TRBV11-3, the J call TRBJ2-2, with TRBD2 identical over 11 bases. This CDR3 spans 18 amino acids. The germline CDR1 and CDR2 sequences are SGHNT and YENEEA. V lost 4 bases and J lost 0; bases outside the gene matches: 7. Here the CDR3 DNA reads TGTGCCAGCAGCTCCGGTAGCGGGAGGGCCCCGAACACCGGGGAGCTGTTTTTT. It is translated as CASSSGSGRAPNTGELFF.

In its sample, this clonotype is medium-sized. The CDR3: CASSNRGRDIYNEQFF. The CDR3 nucleotides read TGTGCCAGTAGCAATAGGGGGAGGGATATCTACAATGAGCAGTTCTTC. The chain carries TRBV19 and TRBJ2-1; TRBD2 might be the D (7 bases). The CDR3 extends over 16 amino acids. V lost 6 bases, J lost 3 bases, and 18 bases lay in between. Per the germline V gene, CDR1 is LNHDA and CDR2 is SQIVND (reference sequence).

This clonotype has a handful of counts. J is TRBJ1-2 and V is TRBV6-2 or TRBV6-3; unclear D gene. Trimming removed 0 bases from V and 8 bases from J, with 7 bases in between. Germline values: CDR1 MNHEY, CDR2 SVGEGT. The CDR3 is made up of 12 amino acids. This CDR3 is CASSYSSGGYTF. CDR3 coding DNA: TGTGCCAGCAGTTACTCGTCGGGGGGCTACACCTTC.

This clonotype has ten or more counts. This chain links TRBV6-5 with TRBJ1-1; D unclear. The CDR3 has 13 amino acids. Germline CDR1 MNHEY, CDR2 SVGAGI. Between the trimmed V and J ends, which lost 4 bases and 1 base, there was a span of 7 bases. The CDR3 sequence: CASSWQPNTEAFF. The CDR3 DNA is TGTGCCAGCAGTTGGCAGCCGAACACTGAAGCTTTCTTT.

In this sample, this clonotype turned up many times. CDR3 in amino acids: CSAPSTSGSLGDTQYF. In nucleotides, the CDR3 is TGCAGTGCCCCCTCGACTAGCGGGAGTTTAGGAGATACGCAGTATTTT. V is TRBV20-1 and J is TRBJ2-3; 12 bases are shared with TRBD2. This CDR3 is 16 amino acids long. V dropped 6 bases and J dropped 5; count of bases not matched to a gene: 12. Germline CDR1 DFQATT, CDR2 SNEGSKA (reference sequence).

The chain joins TRBV6-2 or TRBV6-3 to TRBJ1-1; 11 bases line up with TRBD1. Trimming removed 8 bases from V and 1 base from J; junction bases left unmatched: 15. CDR1 and CDR2 from the germline V gene are MNHEY and SVGEGT. The CDR3 length is 18 residues. CDR3: CASPISPGQGDGNTEAFF. In nucleotides, the CDR3 is TGTGCCAGCCCTATCTCGCCGGGACAGGGGGATGGGAACACTGAAGCTTTCTTT.

V is TRBV12-3 or TRBV12-4 and J is TRBJ1-1, with D unresolved. V lost 7 bases, J lost 1 base, and 7 bases lay in between. This CDR3 contains 12 residues. The CDR3 sequence: CASILGNTEAFF. CDR3 in DNA: TGTGCCAGCATTCTGGGGAACACTGAAGCTTTCTTT.